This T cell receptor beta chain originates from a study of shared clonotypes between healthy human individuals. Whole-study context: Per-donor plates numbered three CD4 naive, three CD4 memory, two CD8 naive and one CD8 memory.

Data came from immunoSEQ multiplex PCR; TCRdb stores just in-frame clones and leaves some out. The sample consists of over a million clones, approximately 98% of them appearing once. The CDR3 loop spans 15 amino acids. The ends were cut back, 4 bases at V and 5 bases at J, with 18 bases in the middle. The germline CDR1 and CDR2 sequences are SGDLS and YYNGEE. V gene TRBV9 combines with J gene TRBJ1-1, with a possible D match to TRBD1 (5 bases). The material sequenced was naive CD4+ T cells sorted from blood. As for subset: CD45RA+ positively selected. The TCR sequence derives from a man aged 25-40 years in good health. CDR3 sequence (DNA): TGTGCCAGCAGCCCCCCTTCCGGGGGAATGACTGAAGCTTTCTTT. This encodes CASSPPSGGMTEAFF.